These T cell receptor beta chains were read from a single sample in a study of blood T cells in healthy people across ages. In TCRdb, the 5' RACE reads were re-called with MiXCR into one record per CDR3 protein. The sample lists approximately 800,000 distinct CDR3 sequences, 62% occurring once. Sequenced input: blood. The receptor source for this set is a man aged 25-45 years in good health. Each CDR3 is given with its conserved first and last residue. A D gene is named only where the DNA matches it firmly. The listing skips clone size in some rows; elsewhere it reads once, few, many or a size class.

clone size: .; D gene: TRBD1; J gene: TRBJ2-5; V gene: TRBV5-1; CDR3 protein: CASSQGQGVQETQYF; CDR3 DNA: TGCGCCAGCAGCCAAGGACAGGGGGTCCAAGAGACCCAGTACTTC
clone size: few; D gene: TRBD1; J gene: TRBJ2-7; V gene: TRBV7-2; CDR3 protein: CASSFGDRTYEQYF; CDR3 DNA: TGTGCCAGCAGCTTCGGGGACAGAACCTACGAGCAGTACTTC
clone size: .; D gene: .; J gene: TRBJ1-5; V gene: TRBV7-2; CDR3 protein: CASSLGGKPQHF; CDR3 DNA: TGTGCCAGCAGCTTAGGGGGGAAGCCCCAGCATTTT
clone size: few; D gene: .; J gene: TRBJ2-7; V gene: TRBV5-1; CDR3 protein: CASSEEIRGRYEQYF; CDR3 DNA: TGCGCCAGCAGTGAGGAAATCCGGGGTCGATACGAGCAGTACTTC
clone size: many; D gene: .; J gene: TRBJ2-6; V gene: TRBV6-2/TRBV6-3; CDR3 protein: CASSSAPGSGANVLTF; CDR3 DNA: TGTGCCAGCAGCTCCGCCCCGGGTTCTGGGGCCAACGTCCTGACTTTC
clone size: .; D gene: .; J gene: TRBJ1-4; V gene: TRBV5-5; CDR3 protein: CASSLMGETTNEELFF; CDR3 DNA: TGTGCCAGCAGCTTGATGGGGGAAACAACTAATGAAGAACTGTTTTTT
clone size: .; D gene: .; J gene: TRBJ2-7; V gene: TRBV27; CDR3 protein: CASSLYATRYEQYF; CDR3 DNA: TGTGCCAGCTCGTTATACGCTACCCGTTACGAGCAGTACTTC
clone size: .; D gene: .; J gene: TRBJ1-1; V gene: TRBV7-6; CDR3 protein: CASSRDSYTEAFF; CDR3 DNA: TGTGCCAGCAGCCGCGACAGCTACACTGAAGCTTTCTTT
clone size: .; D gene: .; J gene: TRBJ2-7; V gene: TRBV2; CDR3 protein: CASSAPISLSNCGTEAYEQYF; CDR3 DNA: TGTGCCAGCAGTGCCCCCATCAGTCTCTCTAATTGCGGGACAGAGGCCTACGAGCAGTACTTC
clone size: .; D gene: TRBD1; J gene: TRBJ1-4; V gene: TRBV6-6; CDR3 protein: CASSYGTGYEKLFF; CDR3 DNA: TGTGCCAGCAGTTACGGGACAGGATATGAAAAACTGTTTTTT
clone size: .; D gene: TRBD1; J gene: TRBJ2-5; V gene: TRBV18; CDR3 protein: CASSGQGGFETQYF; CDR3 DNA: TGTGCCAGCTCAGGACAGGGAGGTTTCGAGACCCAGTACTTC
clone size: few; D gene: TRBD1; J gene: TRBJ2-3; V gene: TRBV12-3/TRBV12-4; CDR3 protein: CASTFGGTGGTQYF; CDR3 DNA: TGTGCCAGCACCTTTGGGGGGACAGGGGGTACGCAGTATTTT
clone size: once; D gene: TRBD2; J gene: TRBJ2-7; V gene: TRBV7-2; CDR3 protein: CASSLIAGICEQYF; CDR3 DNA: TGTGCCAGCAGCTTAATAGCGGGGATTTGCGAGCAGTACTTC
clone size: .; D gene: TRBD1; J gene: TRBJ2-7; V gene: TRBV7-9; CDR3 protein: CASSSRPGQMLSSYEQYF; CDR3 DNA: TGTGCCAGCAGCTCGAGGCCGGGACAGATGTTAAGCTCCTACGAGCAGTACTTC
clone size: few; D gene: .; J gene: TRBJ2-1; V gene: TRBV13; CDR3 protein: CASSAGGTVNNEQFF; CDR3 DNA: TGTGCCAGCAGCGCAGGGGGGACAGTAAACAATGAGCAGTTCTTC
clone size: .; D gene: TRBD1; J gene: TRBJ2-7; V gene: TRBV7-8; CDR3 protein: CASSDSGTGGYEQYF; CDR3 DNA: TGTGCCAGCAGCGATAGCGGGACAGGGGGGTATGAGCAGTACTTC
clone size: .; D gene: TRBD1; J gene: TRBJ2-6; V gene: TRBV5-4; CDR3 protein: CASSYGGQGVIVLTF; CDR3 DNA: TGTGCCAGCAGCTATGGTGGACAGGGGGTAATCGTCCTGACTTTC
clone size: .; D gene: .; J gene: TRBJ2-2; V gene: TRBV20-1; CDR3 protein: CSLPGRDTGELFF; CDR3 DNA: TGCAGCCTTCCGGGCAGGGACACCGGGGAGCTGTTTTTT
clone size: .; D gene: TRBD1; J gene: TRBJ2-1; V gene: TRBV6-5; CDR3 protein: CAIQSGTGSNEQFF; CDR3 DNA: TGTGCCATCCAGTCCGGGACAGGGAGCAATGAGCAGTTCTTC
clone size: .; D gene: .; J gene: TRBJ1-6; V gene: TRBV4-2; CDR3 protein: CASSRIQGEALHF; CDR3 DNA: TGTGCCAGCAGCCGAATACAGGGTGAGGCCCTCCACTTT
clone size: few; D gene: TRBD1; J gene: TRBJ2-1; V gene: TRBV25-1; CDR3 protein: CASRTGEQFF; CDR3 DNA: TGTGCCAGCAGGACAGGGGAGCAGTTCTTC
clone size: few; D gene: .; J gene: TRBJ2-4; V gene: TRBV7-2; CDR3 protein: CASSSSFVGSGIQYF; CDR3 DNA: TGTGCCAGCAGCTCGAGCTTTGTGGGTTCGGGCATTCAGTACTTC
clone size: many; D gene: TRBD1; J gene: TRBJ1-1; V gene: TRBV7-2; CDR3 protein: CASSRQGNTEAFF; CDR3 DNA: TGTGCCAGCAGCCGACAGGGGAACACTGAAGCTTTCTTT
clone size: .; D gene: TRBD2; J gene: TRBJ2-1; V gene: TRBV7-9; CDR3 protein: CASSTTSGGPAYNEQFF; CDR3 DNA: TGTGCCAGCAGCACTACTAGCGGGGGGCCGGCCTACAATGAGCAGTTCTTC
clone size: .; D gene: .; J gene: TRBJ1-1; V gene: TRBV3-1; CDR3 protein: CVSSPFTNTEAFF; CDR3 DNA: TGTGTCAGCAGCCCTTTTACGAACACTGAAGCTTTCTTT
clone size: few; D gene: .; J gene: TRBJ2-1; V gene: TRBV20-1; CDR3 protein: CSARDPASSYNEQFF; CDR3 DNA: TGCAGTGCTAGAGATCCGGCGAGCTCCTACAATGAGCAGTTCTTC
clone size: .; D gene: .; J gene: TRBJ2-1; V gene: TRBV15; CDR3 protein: CATSRPDAGYGRGNEQFF; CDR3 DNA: TGTGCCACCAGCCGACCGGACGCGGGTTATGGGAGAGGAAATGAGCAGTTCTTC
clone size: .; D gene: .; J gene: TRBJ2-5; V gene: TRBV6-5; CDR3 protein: CASTSLNGWQETQYF; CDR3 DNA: TGTGCCAGCACCAGCCTAAACGGGTGGCAGGAGACCCAGTACTTC
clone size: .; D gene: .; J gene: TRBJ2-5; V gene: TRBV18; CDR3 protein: CASSPLGKETQYF; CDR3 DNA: TGTGCCAGCTCACCACTGGGGAAAGAGACCCAGTACTTC
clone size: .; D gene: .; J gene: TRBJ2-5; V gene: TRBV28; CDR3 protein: CASSLPAGSLETQYF; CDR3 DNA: TGTGCCAGCAGTTTACCGGCAGGCAGCCTTGAGACCCAGTACTTC
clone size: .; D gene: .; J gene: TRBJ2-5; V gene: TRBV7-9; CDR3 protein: CASSLGRGPQETQYF; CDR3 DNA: TGTGCCAGCAGCTTAGGCCGGGGGCCCCAAGAGACCCAGTACTTC
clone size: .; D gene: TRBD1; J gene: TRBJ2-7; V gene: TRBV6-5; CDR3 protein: CASSPTGGGYEQYF; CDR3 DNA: TGTGCCAGCAGTCCGACAGGGGGCGGTTACGAGCAGTACTTC
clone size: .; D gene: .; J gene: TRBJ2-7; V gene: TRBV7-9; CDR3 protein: CASSSRGRQGGEQYF; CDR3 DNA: TGTGCCAGCAGCTCGAGGGGCCGGCAGGGTGGCGAGCAGTACTTC
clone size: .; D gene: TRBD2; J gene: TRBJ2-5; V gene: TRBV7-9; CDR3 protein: CASSLGAGGPGETQYF; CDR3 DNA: TGTGCCAGCAGCTTAGGAGCGGGGGGGCCTGGAGAGACCCAGTACTTC
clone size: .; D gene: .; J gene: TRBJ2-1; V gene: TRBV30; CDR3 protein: CAWIPRNGGFYNEQFF; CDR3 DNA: TGTGCCTGGATCCCAAGAAACGGTGGGTTCTACAATGAGCAGTTCTTC
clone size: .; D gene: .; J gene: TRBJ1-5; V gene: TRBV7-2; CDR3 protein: CASSYDTGTHQPQHF; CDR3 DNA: TGTGCCAGCAGCTATGACACCGGGACACATCAGCCCCAGCATTTT
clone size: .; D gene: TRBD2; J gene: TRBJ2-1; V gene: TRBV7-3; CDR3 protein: CASSGLESGVSYNEQFF; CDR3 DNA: TGTGCCAGCAGCGGCTTAGAGAGCGGGGTGTCTTACAATGAGCAGTTCTTC
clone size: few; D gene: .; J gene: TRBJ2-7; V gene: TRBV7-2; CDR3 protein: CASSLQGRVREQYF; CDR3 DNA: TGTGCCAGCAGCTTACAGGGACGGGTCAGGGAGCAGTACTTC
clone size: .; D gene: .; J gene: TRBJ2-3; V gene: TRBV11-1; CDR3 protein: CASSDRGAGDTQYF; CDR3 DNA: TGTGCCAGCAGCGACCGGGGCGCAGGAGATACGCAGTATTTT
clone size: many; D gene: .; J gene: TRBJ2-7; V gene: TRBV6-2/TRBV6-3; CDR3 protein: CASSWDGSYEQYF; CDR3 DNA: TGTGCCAGCAGCTGGGACGGTTCCTACGAGCAGTACTTC